This is a list of T cell receptor beta chains from one sample in a study of blood T cell repertoires in COVID-19. Some clones are missing from TCRdb's copy, which holds only in-frame ones; the method was immunoSEQ multiplex PCR. This sample carries 120,000 to 150,000 clones, 80% to 90% of them seen once, and the ten largest clones take around 10%. The specimen sequenced was peripheral blood. The receptors originated from an elderly woman with acute or convalescent COVID-19. Each CDR3 is given with its conserved first and last residue. Fields, in order: D gene, V gene, J gene, clone size, CDR3 protein, CDR3 DNA. D genes are given only for firm matches. Clone size is not always given. Where it is, it says once, few, many or a class for expanded clones.

>TRBD1|TRBV11-2|TRBJ1-2|.
CASTRQGGNGYTF
TGTGCCAGCACCAGACAGGGGGGGAATGGCTACACCTTC
>TRBD1|TRBV14|TRBJ2-3|few
CASSQGTGGFSDTQYF
TGTGCCAGCAGCCAAGGGACAGGGGGCTTTTCAGATACGCAGTATTTT
>.|TRBV7-6|TRBJ2-7|.
CASSLDPSVDEQYF
TGTGCCAGCAGCTTAGACCCCTCCGTAGACGAGCAGTACTTC
>.|TRBV27|TRBJ1-1|.
CASSFQGGYTEAFF
TGTGCCAGCAGTTTTCAGGGTGGGTACACTGAAGCTTTCTTT
>.|TRBV18|TRBJ2-1|.
CASSPLGADEQFF
TGTGCCAGCTCACCACTGGGGGCAGATGAGCAGTTCTTC
>TRBD2|TRBV5-5|TRBJ2-1|.
CASSPGLAFPNEQFF
TGTGCCAGCAGCCCGGGACTAGCGTTTCCCAATGAGCAGTTCTTC
>.|TRBV5-5|TRBJ2-3|.
CASSLVAGISDTQYF
TGTGCCAGCAGCTTGGTGGCGGGGATCTCAGATACGCAGTATTTT
>.|TRBV6-5|TRBJ2-2|.
CASDKNTGELFF
TGTGCCAGCGACAAGAACACCGGGGAGCTGTTTTTT
>TRBD1|TRBV4-3|TRBJ1-2|.
CASSQGVGTGGNYGYTF
TGCGCCAGCAGCCAAGGGGTCGGTACAGGGGGTAACTATGGCTACACCTTC
>TRBD1|TRBV7-9|TRBJ1-2|.
CASSLAEGATYGYTF
TGTGCCAGCAGCTTAGCGGAGGGGGCTACCTATGGCTACACCTTC
>.|TRBV6-1|TRBJ1-4|.
CASSEGRVPNEKLFF
TGTGCCAGCAGTGAGGGCAGGGTCCCTAATGAAAAACTGTTTTTT